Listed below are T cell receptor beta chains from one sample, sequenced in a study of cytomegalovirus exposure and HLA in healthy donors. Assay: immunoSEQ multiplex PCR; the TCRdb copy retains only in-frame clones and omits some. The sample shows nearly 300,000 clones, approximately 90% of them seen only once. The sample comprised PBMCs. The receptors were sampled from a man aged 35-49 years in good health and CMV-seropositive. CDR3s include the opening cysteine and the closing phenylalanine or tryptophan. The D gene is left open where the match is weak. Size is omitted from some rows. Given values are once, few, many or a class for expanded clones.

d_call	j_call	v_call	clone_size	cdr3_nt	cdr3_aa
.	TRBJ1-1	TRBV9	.	TGTGCCAGCAGCGCCCCTCTTAAGGGGTTAATGAACACTGAAGCTTTCTTT	CASSAPLKGLMNTEAFF
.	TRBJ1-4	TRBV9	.	TGTGCCAGCAGCACCTCAACAGGGTTAAATGAAAAACTGTTTTTT	CASSTSTGLNEKLFF
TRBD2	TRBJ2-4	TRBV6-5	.	TGTGCCAGCACTAGCGGGAGGCCCAAAAACATTCAGTACTTC	CASTSGRPKNIQYF
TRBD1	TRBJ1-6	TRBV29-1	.	TGCAGCGTAGGGACAGGGCCCGATTCACCCCTCCACTTT	CSVGTGPDSPLHF
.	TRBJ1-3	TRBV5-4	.	TGTGCCAGCAGCATATCCGGGACACACGATTATACAAGCTCTGGAAACACCATATATTTT	CASSISGTHDYTSSGNTIYF
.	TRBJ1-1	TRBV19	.	TGTGCCAGTACTGCGGGGTCGGGGAACACTGAAGCTTTCTTT	CASTAGSGNTEAFF
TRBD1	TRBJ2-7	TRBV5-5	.	TGTGCCAGCAGCCCGGACAGGGCGGCCTACGAGCAGTACTTC	CASSPDRAAYEQYF
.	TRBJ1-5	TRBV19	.	TGTGCCAGTAGTATGGGAGGCCTCAATCAGCCCCAGCATTTT	CASSMGGLNQPQHF
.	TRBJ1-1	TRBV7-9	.	TGTTCCAGCAGCCTTACGGCAGGGGAGTTAGGAGCTTTCTTT	CSSSLTAGELGAFF
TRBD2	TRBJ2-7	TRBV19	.	TGTGCCAGTAGCCCGATAGCGGGAGGGCCTTGGGAGCAGTACTTC	CASSPIAGGPWEQYF
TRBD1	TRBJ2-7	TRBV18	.	TGTGCCAGCTCTCCCACAGGGGGAGTGTACGAGCAGTACTTC	CASSPTGGVYEQYF
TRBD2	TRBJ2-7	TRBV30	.	TGTGCCTGGAATGGGGGGGGACTAAGCTCCTACGAGCAGTACTTC	CAWNGGGLSSYEQYF
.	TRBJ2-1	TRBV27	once	TGTGCCAGCAGTTTACGAACAGTGTACAATGAGCAGTTCTTC	CASSLRTVYNEQFF
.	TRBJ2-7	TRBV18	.	TGTGCCAGCTCACCACCGGTCGGGGGGCGACGGTCCTACGAGCAGTACTTC	CASSPPVGGRRSYEQYF
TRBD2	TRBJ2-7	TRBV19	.	TGTGCCAGTAGTGCTGGACTAGCGGGAATCTACGAGCAGTACTTC	CASSAGLAGIYEQYF
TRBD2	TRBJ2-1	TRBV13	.	TGTGCCAGCAGCTTAGTCAGCGGGAGGGGTAATGAGCAGTTCTTC	CASSLVSGRGNEQFF
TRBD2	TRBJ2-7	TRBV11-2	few	TGTGCCAGCAGTCCAAGAGGGACTAGTACTTACGAGCAGTACTTC	CASSPRGTSTYEQYF
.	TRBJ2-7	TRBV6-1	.	TGTGCCGCTGGGGGGGACACCTACGAGCAGTACTTC	CAAGGDTYEQYF
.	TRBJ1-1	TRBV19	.	TGTGCCAGTAGTATAGGCTCAGGGGCCGAAGATGCTTTCTTT	CASSIGSGAEDAFF
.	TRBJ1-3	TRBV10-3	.	TGTGCCATCAGTGAGCGTGAGGGGGGGGACACCATATATTTT	CAISEREGGDTIYF
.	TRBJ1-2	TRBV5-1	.	TGCGCCAGCAGCTTGGACGGGGTCGGCGGCTACACCTTC	CASSLDGVGGYTF
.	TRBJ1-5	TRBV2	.	TGTGCCAGCAGTGCACAGGTTCCGCCCCAGCATTTT	CASSAQVPPQHF
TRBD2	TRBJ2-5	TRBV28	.	TGTGCCAGCAGTTTATACCTTCTGCGGGAGGGAGGAGAGACCCAGTACTTC	CASSLYLLREGGETQYF
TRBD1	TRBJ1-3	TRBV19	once	TGTGCCAGTAGTGCTCTCGGGACAGGCGGAAACACCATATATTTT	CASSALGTGGNTIYF
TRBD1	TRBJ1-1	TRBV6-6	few	TGTGCCAGCAGTACCCCAGGGGGAACTGAAGCTTTCTTT	CASSTPGGTEAFF
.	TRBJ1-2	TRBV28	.	TGTGCCAGCAGGCGGATTGGCTACACCTTC	CASRRIGYTF
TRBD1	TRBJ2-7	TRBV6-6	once	TGTGCCAGCAATTACCCAGGGGGCGCGGGCTACGAGCAGTACTTC	CASNYPGGAGYEQYF
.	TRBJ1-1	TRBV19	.	TGTGCCAGTAGTATGGATACAGGTTCCACTGAAGCTTTCTTT	CASSMDTGSTEAFF
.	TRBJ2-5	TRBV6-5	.	TGTGCCAGCAGTTACGTGCCAGGGCCCCAAGAGACCCAGTACTTC	CASSYVPGPQETQYF
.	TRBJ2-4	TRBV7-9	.	TGTGCCAGCAGCTTAAAGGGGTCCCTCCAAAACATTCAGTACTTC	CASSLKGSLQNIQYF
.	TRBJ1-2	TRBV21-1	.	TGTGCCAGCAGCAAAAGGGGTGAAGGTAACTATGGCTACACCTTC	CASSKRGEGNYGYTF
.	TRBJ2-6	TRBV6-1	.	TGTGCCAGCCGCCCGACCAGGTATGGGGCCAACGTCCTGACTTTC	CASRPTRYGANVLTF
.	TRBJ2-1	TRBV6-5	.	TGTGCCTCACGCGCACTAGCCGTTGCCTACAATGAGCAGTTCTTC	CASRALAVAYNEQFF
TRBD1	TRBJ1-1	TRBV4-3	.	TGCGCCAGCAGCCAGGACAGGGGCCCAACTGAAGCTTTCTTT	CASSQDRGPTEAFF
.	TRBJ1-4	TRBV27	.	TGTGCCAGCAGTTTATACTCCTTTGACTTAGAAAAACTGTTTTTT	CASSLYSFDLEKLFF
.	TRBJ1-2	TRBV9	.	TGTGCCAGCAGCCTCCTGGAGGGTTATGGCTACACCTTC	CASSLLEGYGYTF
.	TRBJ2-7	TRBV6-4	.	TGTGCCAGCAGCGAGGGGGGGTTCGGCGAGCAGTACTTC	CASSEGGFGEQYF
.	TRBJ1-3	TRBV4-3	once	TGCGCCAGCAGCCAAGATCCCTTGGGGGGCTCTGGAAACACCATATATTTT	CASSQDPLGGSGNTIYF
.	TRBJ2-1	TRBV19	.	TGTGCCAGTGGCCAGACAAACAGGCGTGAGCAGTTCTTC	CASGQTNRREQFF
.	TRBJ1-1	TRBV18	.	TGTGCCAGCTCACCTGGTATCTTGGGGGCGAAGAGGGACACTGAAGCTTTCTTT	CASSPGILGAKRDTEAFF
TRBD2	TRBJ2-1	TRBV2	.	TGTGCCAGCAGTACTAGCGGGGATTACAATGAGCAGTTCTTC	CASSTSGDYNEQFF
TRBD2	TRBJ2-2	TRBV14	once	TGTGCCAGCAGCCAAGTACCAGCGGGAGACGGGGAGCTGTTTTTT	CASSQVPAGDGELFF
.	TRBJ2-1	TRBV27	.	TGTGCCAGCAGTTTTGGGCAGGGAAATCCCAATGAGCAGTTCTTC	CASSFGQGNPNEQFF
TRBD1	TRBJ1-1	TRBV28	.	TGTGCCAGCAGTCGACTACAGGGGATCGCTGAAGCTTTCTTT	CASSRLQGIAEAFF
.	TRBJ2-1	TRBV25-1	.	TGTGCCAGCAGTGAATATATTGGACAGTACAATGAGCAGTTCTTC	CASSEYIGQYNEQFF
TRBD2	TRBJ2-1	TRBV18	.	TGTGCCAGCTCCCGACTAGCGGGAAGGTCCTACAATGAGCAGTTCTTC	CASSRLAGRSYNEQFF
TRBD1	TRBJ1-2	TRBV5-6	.	TGTGCCAGCAGCGAGACAGGGGATACGGGTGGCTACACCTTC	CASSETGDTGGYTF
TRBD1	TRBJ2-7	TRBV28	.	TGTGCCAGCTCAACCGGGACAGGGGGATACGAGCAGTACTTC	CASSTGTGGYEQYF
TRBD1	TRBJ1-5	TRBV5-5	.	TGTGCCAGCAGCTTGTTCGACAGGGACGGACAGCCCCAGCATTTT	CASSLFDRDGQPQHF
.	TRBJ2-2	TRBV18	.	TGTGCCAGCTCTCCAAGCCGGGTGGGCACCGGGGAGCTGTTTTTT	CASSPSRVGTGELFF
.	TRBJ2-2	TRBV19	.	TGTGCCAGTAGTAACCGGACGGGGAAGAACACCGGGGAGCTGTTTTTT	CASSNRTGKNTGELFF
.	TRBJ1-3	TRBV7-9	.	TGTGCCAGCAGCTTAGGGGCTTCCTCCTCTGGAAACACCATATATTTT	CASSLGASSSGNTIYF
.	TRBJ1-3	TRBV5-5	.	TGTGCCAGCAGCTTCCGGGTGGTCGGCTCTGGAAACACCATATATTTT	CASSFRVVGSGNTIYF
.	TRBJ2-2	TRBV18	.	TGTGCCAGCTCACCACCGGGTGGCTCGGGATCCGGGGAGCTGTTTTTT	CASSPPGGSGSGELFF
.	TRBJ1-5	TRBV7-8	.	TGTGCCAGCAGTCAAGGACAGTCACCAGATATGAGCAATCAGCCCCAGCATTTT	CASSQGQSPDMSNQPQHF
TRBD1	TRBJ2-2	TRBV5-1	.	TGCGCCAGCAGCTTGGGGGACAGGGGGCTCGGCGGGGAGCTGTTTTTT	CASSLGDRGLGGELFF
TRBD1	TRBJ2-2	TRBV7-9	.	TGTGCCAGCACTGGGACAGGGGCGAACACCGGGGAGCTGTTTTTT	CASTGTGANTGELFF